This is a list of T cell receptor beta chains from one sample in a study of CD8+ T cells in alopecia areata. Assay: immunoSEQ multiplex PCR; the TCRdb copy retains only in-frame clones and omits some. In the table there are around 270,000 clones, roughly 60% of which are singletons. Specimen: CD4+ T cells sorted from blood, collected at week 24, from a patient treated with tofacitinib. The receptors here all came from a human donor with alopecia areata. Each CDR3 is given with its conserved first and last residue. D genes are given only for firm matches. Clone size is not always given. Where it is, it says once, few, many or a class for expanded clones.

cdr3_aa: CASTTGQVNEKLFF; cdr3_nt: TGCGCCAGCACTACGGGACAGGTTAATGAAAAACTGTTTTTT; j_call: TRBJ1-4; clone_size: .; v_call: TRBV5-1; d_call: TRBD1
cdr3_aa: CSVLRDTSYNSPLHF; cdr3_nt: TGCAGCGTCCTCCGGGACACAAGCTATAATTCACCCCTCCACTTT; j_call: TRBJ1-6; clone_size: .; v_call: TRBV29-1; d_call: .
cdr3_aa: CASNTGAYSNQPQHF; cdr3_nt: TGTGCCAGCAATACAGGGGCTTATAGCAATCAGCCCCAGCATTTT; j_call: TRBJ1-5; clone_size: few; v_call: TRBV28; d_call: TRBD1
cdr3_aa: CASSLLEGPKTYEQYF; cdr3_nt: TGCGCCAGCAGCTTGTTGGAGGGACCGAAAACCTACGAGCAGTACTTC; j_call: TRBJ2-7; clone_size: .; v_call: TRBV5-1; d_call: .
cdr3_aa: CASSEGHIGAWETQYF; cdr3_nt: TGTGCCAGCAGTGAGGGGCACATCGGGGCCTGGGAGACCCAGTACTTC; j_call: TRBJ2-5; clone_size: few; v_call: TRBV25-1; d_call: .
cdr3_aa: CASSEAGTDTQYF; cdr3_nt: TGTGCCAGCAGTGAAGCTGGGACAGATACGCAGTATTTT; j_call: TRBJ2-3; clone_size: .; v_call: TRBV2; d_call: .
cdr3_aa: CASSSTGQGSNQPQHF; cdr3_nt: TGTGCCAGCAGCTCCACCGGACAGGGTAGTAATCAGCCCCAGCATTTT; j_call: TRBJ1-5; clone_size: few; v_call: TRBV5-4; d_call: TRBD1
cdr3_aa: CASSLGQENYGYTF; cdr3_nt: TGTGCCAGCAGTTTAGGACAGGAAAACTATGGCTACACCTTC; j_call: TRBJ1-2; clone_size: .; v_call: TRBV28; d_call: TRBD1
cdr3_aa: CASSLQRQFTDLMQYF; cdr3_nt: TGTGCCAGCAGCTTGCAACGACAGTTTACGGACCTAATGCAGTATTTT; j_call: TRBJ2-3; clone_size: few; v_call: TRBV7-9; d_call: .
cdr3_aa: CASSLRARTGRVSNEQFF; cdr3_nt: TGTGCCAGCAGCTTAAGGGCACGGACAGGGCGGGTGAGCAATGAGCAGTTCTTC; j_call: TRBJ2-1; clone_size: few; v_call: TRBV7-2; d_call: TRBD1
cdr3_aa: CAWSSEGGGTEAFF; cdr3_nt: TGTGCCTGGAGTTCGGAGGGGGGAGGGACTGAAGCTTTCTTT; j_call: TRBJ1-1; clone_size: .; v_call: TRBV30; d_call: .
cdr3_aa: CASSVRGNEQFF; cdr3_nt: TGTGCCAGCAGTGTTAGGGGGAATGAGCAGTTCTTC; j_call: TRBJ2-1; clone_size: .; v_call: TRBV2; d_call: .
cdr3_aa: CASSSWTGVTDTQYF; cdr3_nt: TGTGCCAGCAGTTCGTGGACAGGGGTGACAGATACGCAGTATTTT; j_call: TRBJ2-3; clone_size: .; v_call: TRBV28; d_call: TRBD1